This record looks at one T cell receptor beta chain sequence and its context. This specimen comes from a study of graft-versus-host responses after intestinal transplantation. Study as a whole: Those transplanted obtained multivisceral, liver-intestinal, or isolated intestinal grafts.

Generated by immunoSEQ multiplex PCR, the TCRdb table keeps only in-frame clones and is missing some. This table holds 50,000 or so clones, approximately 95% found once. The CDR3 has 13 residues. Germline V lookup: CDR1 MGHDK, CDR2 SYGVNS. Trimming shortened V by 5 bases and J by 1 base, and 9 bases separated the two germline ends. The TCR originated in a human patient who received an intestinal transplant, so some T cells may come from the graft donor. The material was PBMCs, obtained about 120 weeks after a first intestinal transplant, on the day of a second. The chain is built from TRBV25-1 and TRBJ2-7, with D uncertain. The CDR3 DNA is TGTGCCAGCAGTACCGACCGATCCTACGAGCAGTACTTC. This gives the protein CASSTDRSYEQYF.